A selection of T cell receptor beta chains follows, all from one sample in a study of blood T cell repertoires in COVID-19. Profiling relied on immunoSEQ multiplex PCR, and the TCRdb table lists in-frame clones only, not all of them. The table lists almost 300,000 clones, about 88% of them singletons. Sequences were obtained from peripheral blood. All receptors derive from a man aged 65 to 85 with acute or convalescent COVID-19. The CDR3 runs from the conserved cysteine through the conserved F or W. A D gene is named only where the DNA matches it firmly. Rows give clone size only sometimes, using once, few, many, or a class for an expanded clone.

>.|TRBV7-8|TRBJ2-7|.
CASSLDTLHIFEQYF
TGTGCCAGCAGCTTAGATACCCTTCACATTTTCGAGCAGTACTTC
>.|TRBV7-2|TRBJ2-1|.
CASSPGRGSYNEQFF
TGTGCCAGCAGCCCAGGCCGGGGGTCCTACAATGAGCAGTTCTTC
>many|TRBV30|TRBJ2-1|.
CAWRLGGEQFF
TGTGCCTGGAGACTCGGCGGTGAGCAGTTCTTC
>.|TRBV6-5|TRBJ2-7|.
CASSYSLARSSYEQYF
TGTGCCAGCAGTTACTCTCTAGCGAGGAGCTCCTACGAGCAGTACTTC
>.|TRBV19|TRBJ2-2|TRBD1
CASRGTGESSGELFF
TGTGCCAGTAGAGGGACAGGGGAATCTAGCGGGGAGCTGTTTTTT
>.|TRBV6-5|TRBJ2-1|TRBD2
CASSRSGTYYNEQFF
TGTGCCAGCAGTCGTAGCGGGACGTACTACAATGAGCAGTTCTTC
>.|TRBV28|TRBJ1-1|.
CASSWYDVREAFF
TGTGCCAGCAGTTGGTATGATGTGAGAGAAGCTTTCTTT
>.|TRBV4-3|TRBJ1-1|TRBD1
CASSVDRVGTEAFF
TGCGCCAGCAGTGTCGACAGGGTTGGCACTGAAGCTTTCTTT
>.|TRBV6-2/TRBV6-3|TRBJ2-5|TRBD1
CASSYTNRGLGETQYF
TGTGCCAGCAGTTACACCAACAGGGGGCTGGGAGAGACCCAGTACTTC
>.|TRBV10-3|TRBJ1-1|TRBD1
CATSPGQGSGNTEAFF
TGTGCCACCAGCCCCGGACAGGGGAGTGGGAATACTGAAGCTTTCTTT
>.|TRBV3-1/TRBV3-2|TRBJ1-3|.
CASSLTDSGNTIYF
TGTGCCAGCAGCCTTACAGACTCTGGAAACACCATATATTTT
>.|TRBV9|TRBJ2-2|.
CASSAAGIPSTGELFF
TGTGCCAGCAGCGCCGCCGGGATCCCGAGCACCGGGGAGCTGTTTTTT
>.|TRBV7-9|TRBJ2-5|TRBD2
CASSRLAGQETQYF
TGTGCCAGCAGCAGACTAGCGGGGCAAGAGACCCAGTACTTC
>.|TRBV7-9|TRBJ1-6|.
CASSLARRDGVNSPLHF
TGTGCCAGCAGCTTAGCGAGGAGGGATGGGGTGAATTCACCCCTCCACTTT
>.|TRBV5-4|TRBJ2-1|.
CASSPANLGDNEQFF
TGTGCCAGCAGCCCAGCCAATTTAGGGGACAATGAGCAGTTCTTC
>.|TRBV24-1|TRBJ2-3|.
CATSPGSTDTQYF
TGTGCCACCAGTCCCGGGAGCACAGATACGCAGTATTTT
>.|TRBV2|TRBJ1-1|.
CASSATRSYRTEAFF
TGTGCCAGCAGTGCTACTAGATCTTATAGGACTGAAGCTTTCTTT
>.|TRBV27|TRBJ2-7|TRBD1
CASSPRDRGASYEQYF
TGTGCCAGCAGTCCCCGGGACAGGGGCGCGTCCTACGAGCAGTACTTC
>.|TRBV7-9|TRBJ2-2|.
CASSLALSNTGELFF
TGTGCCAGCAGCTTAGCCCTTTCGAACACCGGGGAGCTGTTTTTT
>.|TRBV24-1|TRBJ2-7|.
CATSDSRTTLYEQYF
TGTGCCACCAGTGATTCGAGGACTACTCTCTACGAGCAGTACTTC
>.|TRBV30|TRBJ2-7|.
CAWSGGLTYEQYF
TGTGCCTGGAGTGGGGGACTTACCTACGAGCAGTACTTC
>.|TRBV6-5|TRBJ1-6|TRBD1
CASRTGGNSPLHF
TGTGCCAGCCGGACAGGCGGCAATTCACCCCTCCACTTT
>.|TRBV27|TRBJ2-3|TRBD1
CASSSRMTGTDTQYF
TGTGCCAGCAGTTCCCGCATGACAGGGACAGATACGCAGTATTTT
>.|TRBV7-2|TRBJ2-7|TRBD2
CASSPRTSGRVYEQYF
TGTGCCAGCAGCCCCAGGACTAGCGGGAGGGTCTACGAGCAGTACTTC
>.|TRBV2|TRBJ2-1|.
CASSTPGTSPPNEQFF
TGTGCCAGCAGTACACCCGGGACAAGTCCTCCCAATGAGCAGTTCTTC
>.|TRBV19|TRBJ1-4|.
CASSRRGGGEKLFF
TGTGCCAGTAGTAGAAGGGGCGGCGGTGAAAAACTGTTTTTT
>.|TRBV28|TRBJ1-4|.
CASYGLGDKVLFF
TGTGCCAGCTATGGACTGGGCGATAAGGTACTGTTTTTT
>.|TRBV15|TRBJ2-1|TRBD2
CATSSAGLGLAGGDEQFF
TGTGCCACCAGCTCCGCTGGCCTTGGACTAGCGGGAGGGGATGAGCAGTTCTTC
>.|TRBV27|TRBJ2-7|.
CASSLLGRTIYEQYF
TGTGCCAGCAGTTTATTGGGCAGGACAATATACGAGCAGTACTTC
>.|TRBV28|TRBJ2-7|TRBD2
CASSLLGGAGQYF
TGTGCCAGCAGTTTACTGGGAGGGGCCGGACAGTACTTC
>few|TRBV20-1|TRBJ1-6|.
CSAPDNSPLHF
TGCAGTGCTCCAGATAATTCACCCCTCCACTTT
>.|TRBV2|TRBJ1-5|.
CASRLDSSGSNQPQHF
TGTGCCAGCAGGTTGGACAGTTCGGGGAGCAATCAGCCCCAGCATTTT
>.|TRBV19|TRBJ1-5|TRBD1
CASSRRTGGNSNQPQHF
TGTGCCAGTAGTCGACGGACAGGGGGAAATAGCAATCAGCCCCAGCATTTT
>.|TRBV7-9|TRBJ2-1|TRBD2
CASSSRLAGYNEQFF
TGTGCCAGCAGCTCCCGACTAGCGGGGTACAATGAGCAGTTCTTC
>.|TRBV19|TRBJ1-5|.
CASSPLLGVQPQHF
TGTGCCAGTAGTCCCCTACTGGGCGTTCAGCCCCAGCATTTT
>.|TRBV3-1/TRBV3-2|TRBJ2-5|TRBD1
CASSLSTGGRGETQYF
TGTGCCAGCAGCCTTTCTACAGGGGGCAGGGGGGAGACCCAGTACTTC
>few|TRBV18|TRBJ1-2|TRBD1
CASSLNQGAGNYGYTF
TGTGCCAGCTCACTAAACCAGGGGGCGGGGAACTATGGCTACACCTTC
>.|TRBV11-2|TRBJ1-5|TRBD1
CASSFRGDQPQHF
TGTGCCAGCAGCTTCAGGGGGGATCAGCCCCAGCATTTT
>.|TRBV3-1/TRBV3-2|TRBJ2-7|.
CASSPCERWGRTYEQYF
TGTGCCAGCAGCCCTTGCGAACGGTGGGGGAGGACCTACGAGCAGTACTTC
>.|TRBV5-5|TRBJ2-3|TRBD2
CASSLGLAGADTQYF
TGTGCCAGCAGCTTGGGACTAGCGGGAGCAGATACGCAGTATTTT
>.|TRBV6-5|TRBJ2-3|TRBD2
CASSSGLAVTDTQYF
TGTGCCAGCAGTTCGGGACTAGCGGTTACAGATACGCAGTATTTT
>.|TRBV28|TRBJ2-7|.
CASSSIRGKYYHEQYF
TGTGCCAGCAGTTCGATAAGGGGAAAGTACTACCACGAGCAGTACTTC
>.|TRBV19|TRBJ1-5|.
CASSIPGGHQPQHF
TGTGCCAGTAGTATCCCGGGCGGGCATCAGCCCCAGCATTTT
>.|TRBV7-7|TRBJ2-5|.
CASSLLLWETQYF
TGTGCCAGCAGCCTTCTTCTATGGGAGACCCAGTACTTC
>.|TRBV3-1/TRBV3-2|TRBJ1-1|TRBD1
CASSTRDRSSAFF
TGTGCCAGCAGCACCCGGGACAGATCGTCAGCTTTCTTT
>.|TRBV4-3|TRBJ2-2|.
CASSLGVGELFF
TGCGCCAGCAGCCTCGGGGTCGGGGAGCTGTTTTTT
>.|TRBV9|TRBJ1-2|TRBD1
CASSVGDRGNYGYTF
TGTGCCAGCAGCGTAGGGGACAGGGGGAACTATGGCTACACCTTC
>once|TRBV11-2|TRBJ2-3|.
CASSWPHDTQYF
TGTGCCAGCAGCTGGCCACACGATACGCAGTATTTT
>.|TRBV18|TRBJ2-7|TRBD1
CASSRTGYEQYF
TGTGCCAGCTCTAGGACAGGATACGAGCAGTACTTC
>.|TRBV6-5|TRBJ2-7|.
CASSPPLNSYEQYF
TGTGCCAGCAGTCCCCCACTGAACTCCTACGAGCAGTACTTC
>.|TRBV28|TRBJ2-7|TRBD1
CASTLGTGTGEQYF
TGTGCCAGCACCCTTGGGACAGGGACTGGTGAGCAGTACTTC
>.|TRBV23-1|TRBJ1-4|.
CASSATRGSLGEKLFF
TGCGCCAGCTCCGCCACAAGGGGTTCGCTTGGTGAAAAACTGTTTTTT
>few|TRBV5-6|TRBJ1-3|TRBD1
CASTIPGQSSGNTIYF
TGTGCCAGCACCATTCCGGGACAGAGCTCTGGAAACACCATATATTTT
>.|TRBV28|TRBJ1-6|TRBD1
CASSSHPTGGSPLHF
TGTGCCAGCAGTTCACACCCGACAGGGGGCTCACCCCTCCACTTT
>.|TRBV13|TRBJ1-1|.
CASSLRLGNTEAFF
TGTGCCAGCAGCTTAAGACTGGGGAACACTGAAGCTTTCTTT
>.|TRBV28|TRBJ2-2|.
CASRWTVNPGELFF
TGTGCCAGCCGGTGGACTGTCAACCCCGGGGAGCTGTTTTTT
>.|TRBV6-6|TRBJ1-3|TRBD1
CASSFTGGHSGNTIYF
TGTGCCAGCAGTTTCACAGGGGGCCACTCTGGAAACACCATATATTTT
>.|TRBV5-1|TRBJ1-4|.
CASSPGRDEKLFF
TGCGCCAGCAGCCCTGGCAGGGATGAAAAACTGTTTTTT
>.|TRBV6-6|TRBJ2-7|.
CASSYSTGLGGEQYF
TGTGCCAGCAGTTACTCGACAGGGTTGGGAGGAGAGCAGTACTTC
>.|TRBV7-2|TRBJ2-7|TRBD1
CASSPRDRFHEQYF
TGTGCCAGCAGTCCTAGGGACAGGTTCCACGAGCAGTACTTC